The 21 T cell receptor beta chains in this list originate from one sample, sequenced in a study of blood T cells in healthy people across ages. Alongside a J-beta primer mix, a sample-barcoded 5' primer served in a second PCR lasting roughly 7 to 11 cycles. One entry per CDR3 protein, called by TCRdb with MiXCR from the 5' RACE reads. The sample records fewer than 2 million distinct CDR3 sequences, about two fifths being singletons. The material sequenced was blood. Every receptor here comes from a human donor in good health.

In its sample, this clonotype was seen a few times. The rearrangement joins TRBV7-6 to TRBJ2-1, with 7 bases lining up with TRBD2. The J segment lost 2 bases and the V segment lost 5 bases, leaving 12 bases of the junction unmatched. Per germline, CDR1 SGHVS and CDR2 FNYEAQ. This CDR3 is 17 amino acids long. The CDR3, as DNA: TGTGCCAGCAGCCGCGGGGGTGGGGCAGGGCCCTACAATGAGCAGTTCTTC. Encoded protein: CASSRGGGAGPYNEQFF.

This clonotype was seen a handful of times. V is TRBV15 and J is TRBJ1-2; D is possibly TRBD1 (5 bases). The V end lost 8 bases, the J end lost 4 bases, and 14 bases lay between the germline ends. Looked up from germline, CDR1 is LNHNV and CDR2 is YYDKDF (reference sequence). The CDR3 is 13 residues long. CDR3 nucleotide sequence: TGTGCCACCGCATCGGGGGAAGGCTATGGCTACACCTTC. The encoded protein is CATASGEGYGYTF.

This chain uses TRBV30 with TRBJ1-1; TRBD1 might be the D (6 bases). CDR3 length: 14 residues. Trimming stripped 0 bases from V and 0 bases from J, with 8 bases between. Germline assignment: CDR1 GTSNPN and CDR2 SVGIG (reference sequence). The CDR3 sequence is CAWSVQGMNTEAFF. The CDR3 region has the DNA TGTGCCTGGAGTGTACAGGGCATGAACACTGAAGCTTTCTTT.

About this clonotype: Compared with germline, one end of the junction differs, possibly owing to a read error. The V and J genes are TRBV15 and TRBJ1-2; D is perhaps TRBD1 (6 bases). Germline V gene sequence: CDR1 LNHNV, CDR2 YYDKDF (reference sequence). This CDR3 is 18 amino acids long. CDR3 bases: TGTGCTACCAGCAGAGATGCGGGGGGCCGGCTCACTAACTATGGCTACACCTTC. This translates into CATSRDAGGRLTNYGYTF.

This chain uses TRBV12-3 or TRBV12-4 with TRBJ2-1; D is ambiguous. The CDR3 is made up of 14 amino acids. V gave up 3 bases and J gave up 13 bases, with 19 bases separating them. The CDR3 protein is CASSFRPSRFNQFF. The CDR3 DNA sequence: TGTGCCAGCAGTTTCCGACCTTCCAGATTTAACCAGTTCTTC.

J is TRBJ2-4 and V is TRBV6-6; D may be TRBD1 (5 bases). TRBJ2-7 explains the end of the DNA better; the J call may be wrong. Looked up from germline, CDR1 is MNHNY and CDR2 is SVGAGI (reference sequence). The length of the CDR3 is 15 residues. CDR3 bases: TGTGCCAGCAGTGAGTCAAGGACAAAATACTACGAGCAGTACTTC. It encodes CASSESRTKYYEQYF.

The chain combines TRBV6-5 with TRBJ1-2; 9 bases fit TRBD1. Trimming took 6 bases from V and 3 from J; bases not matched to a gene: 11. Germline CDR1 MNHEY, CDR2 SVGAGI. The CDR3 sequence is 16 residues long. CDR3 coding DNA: TGTGCCAGCAGCTTTGTAGGGACAGGGATTTACTATGGCTACACCTTC. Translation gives CASSFVGTGIYYGYTF.

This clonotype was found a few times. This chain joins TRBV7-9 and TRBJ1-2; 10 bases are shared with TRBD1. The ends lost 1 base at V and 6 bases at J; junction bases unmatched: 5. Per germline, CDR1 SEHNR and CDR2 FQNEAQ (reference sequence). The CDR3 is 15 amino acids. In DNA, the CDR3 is TGTGCCAGCAGCTTAGACGGGACAGGGGCCCATGGCTACACCTTC. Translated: CASSLDGTGAHGYTF.

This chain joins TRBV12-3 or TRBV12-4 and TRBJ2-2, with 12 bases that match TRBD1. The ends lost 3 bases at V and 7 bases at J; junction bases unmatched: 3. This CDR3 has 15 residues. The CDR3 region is CASSFGTGGFGELFF. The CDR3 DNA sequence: TGTGCCAGCAGTTTTGGGACAGGGGGCTTCGGGGAGCTGTTTTTT.

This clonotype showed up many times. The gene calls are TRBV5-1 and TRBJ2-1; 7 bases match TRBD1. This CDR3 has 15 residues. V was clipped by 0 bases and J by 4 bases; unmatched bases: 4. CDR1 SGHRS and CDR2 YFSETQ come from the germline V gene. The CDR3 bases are TGCGCCAGCAGCTTGGTGGGACAGCTTTACAATGAGCAGTTCTTC. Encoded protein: CASSLVGQLYNEQFF.

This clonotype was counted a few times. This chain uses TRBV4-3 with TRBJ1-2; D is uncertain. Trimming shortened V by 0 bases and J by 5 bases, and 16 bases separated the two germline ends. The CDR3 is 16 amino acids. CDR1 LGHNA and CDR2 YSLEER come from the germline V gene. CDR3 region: CASSQDEAQSLYGYTF. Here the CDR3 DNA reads TGCGCCAGCAGCCAAGATGAGGCACAGTCCTTATATGGCTACACCTTC.

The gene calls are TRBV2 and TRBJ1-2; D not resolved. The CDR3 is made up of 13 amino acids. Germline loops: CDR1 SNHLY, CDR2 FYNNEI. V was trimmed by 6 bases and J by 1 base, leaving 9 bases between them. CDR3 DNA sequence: TGTGCCAGCAGCGGCAGCTATAACTATGGCTACACCTTC. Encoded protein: CASSGSYNYGYTF.

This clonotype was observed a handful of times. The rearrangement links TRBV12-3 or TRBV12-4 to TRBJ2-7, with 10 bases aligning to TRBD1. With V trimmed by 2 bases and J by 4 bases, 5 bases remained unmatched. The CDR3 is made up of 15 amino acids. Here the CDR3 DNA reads TGTGCCAGCAGTTTATTGTCGGGACAGGGGTACGAGCAGTACTTC. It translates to CASSLLSGQGYEQYF.

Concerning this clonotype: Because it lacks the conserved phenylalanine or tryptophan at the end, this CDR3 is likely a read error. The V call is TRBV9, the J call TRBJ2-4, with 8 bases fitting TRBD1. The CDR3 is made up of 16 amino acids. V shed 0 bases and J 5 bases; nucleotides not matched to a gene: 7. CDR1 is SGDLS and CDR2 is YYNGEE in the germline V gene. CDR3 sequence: CASSVAPQGAENIQYC. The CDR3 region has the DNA TGTGCCAGCAGCGTAGCTCCGCAGGGGGCTGAAAACATTCAGTACTGC.

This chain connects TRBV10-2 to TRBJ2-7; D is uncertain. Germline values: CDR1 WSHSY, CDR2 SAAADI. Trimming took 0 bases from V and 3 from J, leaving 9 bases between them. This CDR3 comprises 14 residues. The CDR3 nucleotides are TGCGCCAGCAGTGAGTCGGGTGGGAACTACGAGCAGTACTTC. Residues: CASSESGGNYEQYF.

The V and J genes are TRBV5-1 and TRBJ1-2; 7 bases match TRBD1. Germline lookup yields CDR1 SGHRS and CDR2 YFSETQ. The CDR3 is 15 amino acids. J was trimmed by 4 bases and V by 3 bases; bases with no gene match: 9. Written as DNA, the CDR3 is TGCGCCAGCAGCTACCGGGACAGAGATTCCTATGGCTACACCTTC. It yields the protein CASSYRDRDSYGYTF. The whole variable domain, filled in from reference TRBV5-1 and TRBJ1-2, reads KAGVTQTPRYLIKTRGQQVTLSCSPISGHRSVSWYQQTPGQGLQFLFEYFSETQRNKGNFPGRFSGRQFSNSRSEMNVSTLELGDSALYLCASSYRDRDSYGYTFGSGTRLTVV.

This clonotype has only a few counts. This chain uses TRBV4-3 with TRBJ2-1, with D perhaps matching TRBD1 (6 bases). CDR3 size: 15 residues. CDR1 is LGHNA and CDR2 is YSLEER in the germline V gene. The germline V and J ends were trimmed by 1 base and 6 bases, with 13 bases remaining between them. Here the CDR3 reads CASSQATWTVNEQFF. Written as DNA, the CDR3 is TGCGCCAGCAGCCAAGCAACCTGGACAGTCAATGAGCAGTTCTTC.

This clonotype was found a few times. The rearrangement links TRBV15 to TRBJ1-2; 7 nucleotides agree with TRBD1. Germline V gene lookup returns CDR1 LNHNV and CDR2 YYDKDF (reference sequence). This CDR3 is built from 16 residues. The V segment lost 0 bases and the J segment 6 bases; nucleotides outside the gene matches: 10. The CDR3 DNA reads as TGTGCCACCAGCAGAGATCGGGGGCAGGGGGTCCATGGCTACACCTTC. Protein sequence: CATSRDRGQGVHGYTF. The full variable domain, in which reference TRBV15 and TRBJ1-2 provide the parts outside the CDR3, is DAMVIQNPRYQVTQFGKPVTLSCSQTLNHNVMYWYQQKSSQAPKLLFHYYDKDFNNEADTPDNFQSRRPNTSFCFLDIRSPGLGDTAMYLCATSRDRGQGVHGYTFGSGTRLTVV.

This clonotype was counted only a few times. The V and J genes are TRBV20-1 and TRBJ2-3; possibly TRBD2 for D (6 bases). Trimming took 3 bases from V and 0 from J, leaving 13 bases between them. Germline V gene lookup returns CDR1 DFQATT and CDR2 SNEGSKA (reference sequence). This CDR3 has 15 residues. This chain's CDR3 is CSARSRRASTDTQYF. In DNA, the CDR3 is TGCAGTGCTAGGTCCAGGAGGGCTAGCACAGATACGCAGTATTTT.

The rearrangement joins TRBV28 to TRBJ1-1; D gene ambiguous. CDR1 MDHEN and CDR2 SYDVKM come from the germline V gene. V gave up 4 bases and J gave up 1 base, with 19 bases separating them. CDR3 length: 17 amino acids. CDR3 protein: CASSSPTLAGENTEAFF. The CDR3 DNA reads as TGTGCCAGCAGTTCCCCCACCCTGGCCGGCGAGAACACTGAAGCTTTCTTT.

This chain's CDR3 is CATSTGSYNEQFF. The CDR3 coding sequence is TGTGCCACCAGTACAGGGTCCTACAATGAGCAGTTCTTC. The J gene is TRBJ2-1, the V gene TRBV15; TRBD1 is a possible D gene (6 bases). CDR1 and CDR2 from the germline V gene are LNHNV and YYDKDF (reference sequence). V was trimmed by 6 bases and J by 1 base, leaving 7 bases between them. The CDR3 is made up of 13 amino acids.